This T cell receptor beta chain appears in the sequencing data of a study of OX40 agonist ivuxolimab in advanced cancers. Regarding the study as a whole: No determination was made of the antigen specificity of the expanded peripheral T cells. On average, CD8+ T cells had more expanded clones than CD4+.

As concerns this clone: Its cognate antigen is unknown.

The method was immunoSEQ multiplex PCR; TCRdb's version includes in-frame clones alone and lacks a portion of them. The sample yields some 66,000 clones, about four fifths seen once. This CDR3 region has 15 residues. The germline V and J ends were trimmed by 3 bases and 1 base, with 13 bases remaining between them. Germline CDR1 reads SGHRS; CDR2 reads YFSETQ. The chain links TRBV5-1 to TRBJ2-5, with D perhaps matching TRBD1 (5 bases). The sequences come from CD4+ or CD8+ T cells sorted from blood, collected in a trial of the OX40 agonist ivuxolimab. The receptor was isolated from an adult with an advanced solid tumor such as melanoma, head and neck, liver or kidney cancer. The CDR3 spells CASSSRAGSQETQYF. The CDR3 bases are TGCGCCAGCAGCTCAAGGGCAGGGTCCCAAGAGACCCAGTACTTC.